This T cell receptor (beta chain) is drawn from a study of tumor-infiltrating lymphocytes in localized non-small cell lung cancer. CDR1 and CDR2 (germline): MNHGY, SAAAGT. V gave up 0 bases and J gave up 6 bases, with 6 bases separating them. The CDR3 is made up of 12 amino acids. Method: immunoSEQ multiplex PCR; TCRdb's copy keeps in-frame clones and lacks some. The table lists nearly 9,500 clones, approximately 82% of them singletons. V is TRBV6-8 and J is TRBJ2-7; weak D call: TRBD2 (5 bases). The sequence was collected from a human donor with non-small cell lung cancer. Sequencing was performed on uninvolved lung tissue not adjacent to the tumor. The CDR3 bases are TGTGCCAGCAGTTACTCGAGCGGCGAGCAGTACTTC. Its translation is CASSYSSGEQYF.